This TCR beta chain was sequenced during a study of glioma-infiltrating T cells. Study-wide points: CDR3 overlap between tissue and blood was very small.

In the case of this clonotype: Its cognate antigen is unknown. A much larger clonotype is one base distant, so this may be a read error.

Using RNA template, CDR3s of TCR alpha and beta were amplified with iRepertoire arm-PCR. A single record per CDR3 protein comes from TCRdb applying MiXCR to the multiplex PCR reads. The sample includes tens of thousands of distinct CDR3 sequences, around 40% of them seen just once. This TCR derives from a human donor with low-grade glioma or glioblastoma, undergoing nonglioma brain surgery, or in good health (not recorded which). The sequenced material came from glioma tissue, nonneoplastic brain tissue, or PBMCs (not recorded which).

CDR3 bases: TGCAGCGTTGAGACATCCTACCAGCAGTACTTC. This gives the protein CSVETSYQQYF. The chain joins TRBV29-1 to TRBJ2-7; D ambiguous. The CDR3 totals 11 residues. The germline V gene has CDR1 SQVTM and CDR2 ANQGSEA.